This T cell receptor beta chain was found in a study of identical twins. Overall study results and limits: Insertions were reduced in abundant cord blood beta clonotypes but not in memory repertoires. The study found excess low generation probability among twin-shared out-of-frame alpha sequences. Out-of-frame TCR alpha sharing in monozygotic twins exceeded recombination model predictions. It was possible that invariant MAIT and iNKT cells partly confounded the zero-insertion analyses.

Germline V gives CDR1 MNHEY, CDR2 SVGEGT. The V gene end was trimmed by 8 bases and the J gene end by 1 base; junction bases not matched to a gene: 12. CDR3 size: 16 residues. MiXCR, run by TCRdb on the 5' RACE reads, gives a single entry per CDR3 protein. Of hundreds of thousands of distinct CDR3 sequences listed, roughly 6.2% are singletons. As concerns this clonotype: The antigen is undetermined.

This receptor was identified in a man between 18 and 35 years old in good health. Sample: naive T cells sorted from blood. The chain carries TRBV6-2 or TRBV6-3 and TRBJ2-3; TRBD1 matches at 7 bases. CDR3 DNA sequence: TGTGCCAGCGTAGACAGAACCGGGACAGGCACAGATACGCAGTATTTT. This codes for CASVDRTGTGTDTQYF.